This entry lists 23 T cell receptor beta chains sequenced from one sample in a study of human T cells and chemical hapten exposure (dated by TCRdb to the early 2020s). Libraries were prepared through RACE. TCRdb records NextSeq 500 as the sequencer. Using fastp trimming at Q25 and MiXCR clonotype assembly, TCRdb reanalyzed the public sequencing data and kept in-frame beta chains. One record per CDR3 amino acid sequence lists the most common genes and DNA. The sample yields approximately 45,000 distinct CDR3 sequences; about 4.5% were counted once. The leading ten clones occupy about 1.6% of the sample. The sample's time point label, in plain terms: healthy volunteer bleed at 2 weeks. Total RNA was extracted from unfractionated whole blood collected in Tempus Blood RNA tubes. The specimen sequenced was whole blood. The origin of the receptors is a female donor in good health. Some clones in this sample may be carry-over from other donors' samples.

The sample holds a few counts of this clonotype. V gene TRBV3-1 combines with J gene TRBJ2-1; D might be TRBD1 or TRBD2, each matching 7 bases. CDR3 length: 18 residues. The V and J ends lost 1 base and 1 base respectively, with 17 bases between them. CDR1 is LGHDT and CDR2 is YNNKEL in the germline V gene (reference sequence). CDR3 coding DNA: TGTGCCAGCAGCCAAGGTTTTCGACAGGGAGGGTCCTACAATGAGCAGTTCTTC. Translating it yields CASSQGFRQGGSYNEQFF.

This clonotype was detected ten times or more. The chain joins TRBV5-1 to TRBJ1-6; 8 positions match TRBD1. This CDR3 region has 16 residues. Trimming took 1 base from V and 6 from J; bases not matched to a gene: 6. CDR1 and CDR2 (germline): SGHRS, YFSETQ. The DNA of the CDR3 is TGCGCCAGCAGCTTGTCAGGGGGCAGGAGTAATTCACCCCTCCACTTT. Protein product: CASSLSGGRSNSPLHF.

This clonotype has at least ten counts. DNA of the CDR3: TGTGCCAGCGGCAGACGCTATGGCTACACCTTC. It translates to CASGRRYGYTF. The chain links TRBV7-2 to TRBJ1-2; D ambiguous. CDR3 length equals 11 residues. Germline V gene data show CDR1 as SGHTA and CDR2 as FQGNSA. V lost 8 bases and J 4 bases, leaving 8 bases between the germline ends.

This clonotype has at least ten counts. The CDR3 nucleotides are TGTGCCAGTGGGAGGGCCGCGAACACTGAAGCTTTCTTT. Translation gives CASGRAANTEAFF. V usage is TRBV9 and J usage is TRBJ1-1; D unclear. Germline V gene lookup returns CDR1 SGDLS and CDR2 YYNGEE. This CDR3 region has 13 residues. The V end was cut by 8 bases, the J end by 1 base, with 12 bases between.

This clonotype was seen many times. The genes are TRBV30 and TRBJ2-3; 11 bases are a match to TRBD1. This CDR3 spans 13 amino acids. CDR1 is GTSNPN and CDR2 is SVGIG in the germline V gene (reference sequence). The CDR3 region is CASDRGRPDTQYF. CDR3 sequence (DNA): TGTGCTTCGGACAGGGGGCGCCCAGATACGCAGTATTTT.

The sample holds many counts of this clonotype. The chain carries TRBV4-2 and TRBJ2-3; D is uncertain. The CDR3 has 15 residues. CDR1 is LGHNA, CDR2 YNFKEQ, per germline. Trimming took off 1 base at V and 1 base at J, with 9 bases between the two ends. This CDR3 is CASSQATFGTDTQYF. Written as DNA, the CDR3 is TGTGCCAGCAGCCAAGCCACCTTTGGCACAGATACGCAGTATTTT.

This clonotype was recorded many times. This chain uses TRBV6-5 with TRBJ1-1; 8 nucleotides agree with TRBD1. Trimming took 0 bases from V and 10 from J; bases not matched to a gene: 10. Germline CDR1 MNHEY, CDR2 SVGAGI. The CDR3 runs 15 residues. This CDR3 is CASSYSNRGDVGAFF. The CDR3 DNA reads as TGTGCCAGCAGTTACTCGAACAGGGGGGATGTCGGAGCTTTCTTT.

This clonotype has ten or more counts. This sequence joins TRBV27 and TRBJ1-5, with 9 positions matching TRBD1. Unmatched junction bases numbered 8, after V lost 9 bases and J lost 8 bases. There are 13 residues in the CDR3. Germline V gene sequence: CDR1 MNHEY, CDR2 SMNVEV (reference sequence). The CDR3 loop is CARRQGVSKPQHF. The CDR3 DNA is TGTGCCAGAAGACAGGGGGTCTCTAAGCCCCAGCATTTT.

The table lists this clonotype with many counts. The rearrangement uses TRBV6-6 and TRBJ2-4; D may be TRBD1 (6 bases). The CDR3 has 13 amino acids. Per germline, CDR1 MNHNY and CDR2 SVGAGI (reference sequence). The V end was cut by 5 bases, the J end by 6 bases, with 11 bases between. The CDR3 is CASSVRGSNIQYF. The CDR3, as DNA: TGTGCCAGCAGTGTGAGGGGGTCAAACATTCAGTACTTC.

V gene TRBV4-3 combines with J gene TRBJ1-1, with D hard to call. This CDR3 is built from 16 residues. V was trimmed by 0 bases and J by 4 bases, leaving 15 bases between them. CDR1 LGHNA and CDR2 YSLEER come from the germline V gene. Here the CDR3 reads CASSQELPVGRTEAFF. As DNA, the CDR3 is TGCGCCAGCAGCCAAGAACTTCCCGTGGGCCGCACTGAAGCTTTCTTT.

This clonotype was observed at least ten times. The chain employs TRBV7-3 and TRBJ2-3, with TRBD2 matching over 8 bases. J gave up 3 bases and V 5 bases, and 10 bases lay outside the gene matches. Germline lookup yields CDR1 SGHTA and CDR2 FQGTGA. This CDR3 spans 16 amino acids. This chain's CDR3 is CASSLGGSGGTDTQYF. Here the CDR3 DNA reads TGTGCCAGCAGCCTGGGGGGGAGCGGGGGAACAGATACGCAGTATTTT.

With respect to this clonotype: An end of the junction does not agree with germline; a read error may underlie this. The chain has TRBV3-1 and TRBJ1-2; D gene unclear. In germline, CDR1 is LGHDT, CDR2 YNNKEL (reference sequence). This CDR3 is built from 15 residues. The CDR3 coding sequence is TGCGCCAGCAGCCTGGCCGTTTCGTCGCCCTATGGCCACACCTTC. Its translation: CASSLAVSSPYGHTF.

Many counts were recorded for this clonotype. The CDR3 nucleotides are TGTGCCAGCAGCCCGACATTTAGCTCCTACGAGCAGTACTTC. Protein: CASSPTFSSYEQYF. V is TRBV11-2 and J is TRBJ2-7, with D unclear. Germline V gene lookup returns CDR1 SGHAT and CDR2 FQNNGV. V was shortened by 5 bases and J by 0 bases, with 11 bases between the two germline ends. This CDR3 has 14 amino acids. Combining the CDR3 with reference TRBV11-2 and TRBJ2-7 gives the whole variable domain EAGVAQSPRYKIIEKRQSVAFWCNPISGHATLYWYQQILGQGPKLLIQFQNNGVVDDSQLPKDRFSAERLKGVDSTLKIQPAKLEDSAVYLCASSPTFSSYEQYFGPGTRLTVT.

This clonotype came up many times. J is TRBJ1-1 and V is TRBV7-3, with D unresolved. CDR3 length: 13 residues. With 5 bases removed from V and 1 base from J, the gap between germline ends came to 8 bases. CDR1 and CDR2 from the germline V gene are SGHTA and FQGTGA. The CDR3 DNA reads as TGTGCCAGCAGCATCGGTCAGAACACTGAAGCTTTCTTT. Protein: CASSIGQNTEAFF.

This clonotype has at least ten counts. The chain joins TRBV2 to TRBJ2-7, with a weak D call TRBD1 (7 bases). Between the trimmed V and J ends, which lost 2 bases and 2 bases, there was a span of 13 bases. Germline V gives CDR1 SNHLY, CDR2 FYNNEI. The CDR3 runs to 15 residues. CDR3 sequence: CASSERAGGPYEQYF. CDR3 in DNA: TGTGCCAGCAGTGAACGTGCAGGGGGGCCCTACGAGCAGTACTTC.

In its sample, this clonotype was seen many times. V gene TRBV28 combines with J gene TRBJ2-7, with TRBD1 matching 9 bases. Germline-derived CDR1 and CDR2 are MDHEN and SYDVKM. With V trimmed by 6 bases and J by 5 bases, 8 bases remained unmatched. This CDR3 has 14 residues. CDR3 residues: CASSPTGGRHEQYF. The CDR3 coding sequence is TGTGCCAGCAGCCCGACAGGGGGACGGCACGAGCAGTACTTC.

There are many counts of this clonotype. The J gene is TRBJ2-3, the V gene TRBV7-9; TRBD2 is a possible D gene (6 bases). This CDR3 has 16 amino acids. Per germline, CDR1 SEHNR and CDR2 FQNEAQ (reference sequence). The ends were cut back, 5 bases at V and 6 bases at J, with 21 bases in the middle. In DNA form, the CDR3 reads TGTGCCAGCAGCGACCGCACCACTAGCTCTTCGGATACGCAGTATTTT. Translation: CASSDRTTSSSDTQYF.

This clonotype showed up many times. J is TRBJ2-2 and V is TRBV7-9; D is tentatively TRBD1 or TRBD2 (5 bases each). Trimming pared 6 bases from V and 0 bases from J, leaving 14 bases between. Germline-derived CDR1 and CDR2 are SEHNR and FQNEAQ (reference sequence). This CDR3 has 16 residues. CDR3 bases: TGTGCCAGCAGTCAACCCCGGGGCGCGAACACCGGGGAGCTGTTTTTT. It is translated as CASSQPRGANTGELFF.

This chain joins TRBV6-2 or TRBV6-3 and TRBJ2-4; D is tentatively TRBD1 or TRBD2 (6 bases each). Germline CDR1 reads MNHEY; CDR2 reads SVGEGT. Between the trimmed V and J ends, which lost 5 bases and 0 bases, there was a span of 11 bases. The CDR3 is made up of 15 amino acids. CDR3 residues: CASSLSGAAKNIQYF. CDR3 bases: TGTGCCAGCAGTCTATCGGGGGCAGCCAAAAACATTCAGTACTTC.

This clonotype was detected many times. The chain has TRBV3-1 and TRBJ2-1; D is possibly TRBD1 or TRBD2 (6 bases each). V gave up 1 base and J gave up 6 bases, with 19 bases separating them. CDR3 size: 17 residues. The germline CDR1 and CDR2 sequences are LGHDT and YNNKEL (reference sequence). CDR3: CASSQVGGGPSFNEQFF. The CDR3 DNA reads TGTGCCAGCAGCCAAGTAGGTGGGGGGCCAAGTTTCAATGAGCAGTTCTTC.

This clonotype showed up many times. The V and J genes are TRBV6-1 and TRBJ1-2; no reliable D call. With 0 bases removed from V and 3 bases from J, the gap between germline ends came to 14 bases. The CDR3 has 16 residues. Germline assignment: CDR1 MNHNS and CDR2 SASEGT. The CDR3 nucleotides read TGTGCCAGCAGTGAAGCCGGCCAAAGGAGGCACTATGGCTACACCTTC. This codes for CASSEAGQRRHYGYTF.

This clonotype was found many times. V usage is TRBV7-8 and J usage is TRBJ2-2; D gene uncertain. Germline V gene sequence: CDR1 SGHVS, CDR2 FQNEAQ. The ends were cut back, 7 bases at V and 0 bases at J, with 12 bases in the middle. This CDR3 region has 15 residues. DNA for the CDR3: TGTGCCAGCACCACCCAACGGTCGAACACCGGGGAGCTGTTTTTT. Translating gives CASTTQRSNTGELFF.

This clonotype was observed many times. The chain combines TRBV28 with TRBJ1-6; D perhaps matches TRBD1 (6 bases). Germline assignment: CDR1 MDHEN and CDR2 SYDVKM. Trimming cost V 3 bases and J 7 bases, with 13 bases left between them. The CDR3 spans 15 residues. In DNA form, the CDR3 reads TGTGCCAGCAGTTTCCTCTTAGGGGGAAATTCACCCCTCCACTTT. This gives the protein CASSFLLGGNSPLHF.